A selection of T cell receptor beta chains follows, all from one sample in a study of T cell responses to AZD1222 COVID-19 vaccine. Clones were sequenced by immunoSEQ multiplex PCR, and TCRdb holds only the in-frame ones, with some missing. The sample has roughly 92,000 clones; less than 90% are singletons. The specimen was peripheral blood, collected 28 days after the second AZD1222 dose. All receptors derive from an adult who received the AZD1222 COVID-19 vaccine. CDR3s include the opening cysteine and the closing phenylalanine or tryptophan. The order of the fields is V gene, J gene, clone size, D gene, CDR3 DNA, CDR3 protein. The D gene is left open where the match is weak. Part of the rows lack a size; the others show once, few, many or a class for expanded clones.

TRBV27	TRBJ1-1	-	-	TGTGCCAGCAGACCAACGGGAAGGTGGACTGAAGCTTTCTTT	CASRPTGRWTEAFF
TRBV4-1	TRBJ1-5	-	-	TGCGCCAGCAGCCAAGATCTCGGGGTGCGCCAGCCCCAGCATTTT	CASSQDLGVRQPQHF
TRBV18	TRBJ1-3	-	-	TGTGCCAGCTCACCAGGGGCCCGGGGCTTGTATTTT	CASSPGARGLYF
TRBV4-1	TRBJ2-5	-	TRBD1	TGCGCCAGCAGCGGTCCATCACCGTCAGGGGGCCCTACAGAGACCCAGTACTTC	CASSGPSPSGGPTETQYF
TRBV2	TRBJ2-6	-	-	TGTGCCAGCACCCCGCGAGGAGGCTCTGGGGCCAACGTCCTGACTTTC	CASTPRGGSGANVLTF
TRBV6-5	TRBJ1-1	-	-	TGTGCCAGCACCACGACAGGTTTAGGCACTGAAGCTTTCTTT	CASTTTGLGTEAFF
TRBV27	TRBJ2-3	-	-	TGTGCCAGCAGTTTAGGCGCTCTGCATACGCAGTATTTT	CASSLGALHTQYF
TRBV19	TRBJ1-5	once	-	TGTGCCAGTACAGGGGCATGGAATCAGCCCCAGCATTTT	CASTGAWNQPQHF
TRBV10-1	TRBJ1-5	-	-	TGCGCCAGCTGGACAGAAATAACGAGCAATCAGCCCCAGCATTTT	CASWTEITSNQPQHF
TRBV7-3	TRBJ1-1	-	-	TGTGCCAGCAGCTCACAGGGCATGAACACTGAAGCTTTCTTT	CASSSQGMNTEAFF
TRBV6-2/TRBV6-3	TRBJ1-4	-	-	TGTGCCAGCAGCAAGGGGAGTGTGGACGAAAAACTGTTTTTT	CASSKGSVDEKLFF
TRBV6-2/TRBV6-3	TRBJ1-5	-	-	TGTGCCAGCAGTTACTCGATGAAACAGCCCCAGCATTTT	CASSYSMKQPQHF
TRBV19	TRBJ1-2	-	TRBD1	TGTGCCAGCGCTACAGGGGGTACGTCCTATGGCTACACCTTC	CASATGGTSYGYTF
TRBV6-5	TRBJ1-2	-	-	TGTGCCAGCAGCGATTATGGCTACACCTTC	CASSDYGYTF
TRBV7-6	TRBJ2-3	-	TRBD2	TGTGCCAGCAGCGGAACACGGGGGGGCACAGATACGCAGTATTTT	CASSGTRGGTDTQYF
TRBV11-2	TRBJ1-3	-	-	TGTGCCAGCAGCTTAGTCGCAGGGACTTCTGGAAACACCATATATTTT	CASSLVAGTSGNTIYF
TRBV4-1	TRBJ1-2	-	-	TGCGCCAGCAGCCAAGAAGGGGCCAGGGTGGGGTATGGCTACACCTTC	CASSQEGARVGYGYTF
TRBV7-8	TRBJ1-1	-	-	TGTGCCAGCAGCTTAGTCCGGGGGGACACTGAAGCTTTCTTT	CASSLVRGDTEAFF
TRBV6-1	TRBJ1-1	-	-	TGTGCCAGCAGTGAAGGTAAGGGCACTGAAGCTTTCTTT	CASSEGKGTEAFF
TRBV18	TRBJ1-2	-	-	TGTGCCAGCTCACCACGGGAGGGGAGCTATGGCTACACCTTC	CASSPREGSYGYTF
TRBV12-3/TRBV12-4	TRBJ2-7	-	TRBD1	TGTGCCAGCAATAATAACCGACAGGGTGAGCAGTACTTC	CASNNNRQGEQYF